The T cell receptor beta chain described here comes from a study of metastatic and nonmetastatic thyroid tumors. For the study at large: Across peripheral blood and tumor or nodule tissue samples taken from malignant and benign thyroid patients, the repertoires were compared with one another.

The CDR3 loop spans 12 amino acids. Germline V gene data show CDR1 as SNHLY and CDR2 as FYNNEI. TCRdb reanalyzed the PCR reads with MiXCR. The repertoire has around 31,000 clones, about a sixth of them found once; the top ten carry about 10%. This clone was counted at least ten times. The germline gene is not matched at one end of the junction; a read error may be the cause. None of the patients had undergone any treatment ahead of thyroid surgery. The chain carries TRBV2 and TRBJ2-7; D gene ambiguous. Sequenced material: blood. This clonotype originated in a female donor with papillary thyroid cancer or a benign thyroid nodule (not recorded which). Some clones in this sample may be carry-over from other donors' samples. The CDR3 region is CASEPGLTSSFF. The CDR3 nucleotides read TGTGCCAGCGAGCCGGGCCTTACCAGTTCCTTCTTC.